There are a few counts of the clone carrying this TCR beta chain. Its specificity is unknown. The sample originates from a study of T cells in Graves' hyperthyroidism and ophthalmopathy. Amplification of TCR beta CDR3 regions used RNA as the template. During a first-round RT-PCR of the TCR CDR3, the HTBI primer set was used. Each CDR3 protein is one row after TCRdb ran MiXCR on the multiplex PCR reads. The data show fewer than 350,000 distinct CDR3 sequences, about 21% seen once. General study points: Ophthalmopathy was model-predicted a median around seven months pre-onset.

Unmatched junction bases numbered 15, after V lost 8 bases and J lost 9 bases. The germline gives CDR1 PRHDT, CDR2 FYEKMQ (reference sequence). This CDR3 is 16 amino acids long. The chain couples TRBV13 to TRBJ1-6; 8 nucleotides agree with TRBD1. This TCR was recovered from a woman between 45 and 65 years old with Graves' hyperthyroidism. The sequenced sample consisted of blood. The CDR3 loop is CASAAGGLRYTSPLHF. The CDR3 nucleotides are TGTGCCAGCGCGGCAGGGGGCCTGAGGTACACTTCACCCCTCCACTTT.